This T cell receptor (beta chain) was retrieved from a study of CD8 T cells in ankylosing spondylitis (TCRdb year 2017). For the study in its entirety: The study profiled T cell receptor beta repertoires in healthy donors and ankylosing spondylitis patients to find disease-linked TCR variants. The whole study cohort included over a hundred healthy donors and under 30 ankylosing spondylitis patients. Samples of peripheral blood were taken, and for ankylosing spondylitis patients, synovial fluid was collected as well. Paper-wide results and their limitations: Some TCR beta motif variants had previously been reported in synovial fluid and blood of reactive arthritis patients, which suggested common disease-initiation mechanisms. The disease-linked clones were reported as significantly enriched in matched synovial fluid samples from ankylosing spondylitis patients. In peripheral blood, the disease-linked clones were found at relatively low frequencies and had a CD8+ phenotype. A TCR beta motif of 8 or 9 highly homologous amino acid variants appeared characteristic of blood from ankylosing spondylitis patients.

TCRdb shows the sequencer as Illumina HiSeq 2500. Quantitative 5'-RACE with molecular barcodes was the method used to prepare the TCR beta libraries. In the authors' own workflow: A new computational method based on a probabilistic model of VDJ rearrangement was used to identify disease-linked TCR variants. TCRdb reprocessed the public reads (quality trimming at Q25 with fastp, clone calling with MiXCR) and kept in-frame beta chains. Identical CDR3 protein sequences are pooled into one entry, listed with their most common genes and DNA. These V and J calls are TCRdb output, not the study's own analysis. The sample contains under 250,000 distinct CDR3 sequences, about a quarter of them found a single time. Of the sample, just over 6.5% is held by the ten largest clones. As for this clonotype: The target of this receptor is not known. There are no base qualities to consult, and no much larger clone falls within one base.

Measured from the cysteine to the phenylalanine, the CDR3 is 15 residues long. The only DNA kept is the CDR3, 45 bases in frame from the first base. CDR1 and CDR2 (DFQATT, SNEGSKA) derive from the germline V gene (reference sequence). V trim: 6 bases; J trim: 8 bases; unmatched bases: 12. The sequenced sample consisted of blood, either unsorted or a sorted T cell fraction (not recorded which). The sequence was collected from a male donor with ankylosing spondylitis or in good health (not recorded which). Recombination linked TRBV20-1 to TRBJ1-6; TRBD1 lines up with 8 middle nucleotides. The encoded CDR3 is CSAGYGQGEDSPLHF. The base sequence is TGCAGTGCGGGATATGGACAGGGTGAGGATTCACCCCTCCACTTT.